These 2 T cell receptor beta chains came from one sample sequenced in a study of long-term antiretroviral therapy in people with HIV. Survey level was the resolution at which the v3.0 immunoSEQ assay ran. Here immunoSEQ multiplex PCR was the method, and the copy in TCRdb shows in-frame clones only, minus some. This sample has 20,000 to 25,000 clones, with over 60% found just once. The sequenced sample was unsorted PBMCs, obtained 2.9 years after starting antiretroviral therapy. These receptors originate from a woman between 25 and 40 years old with HIV.

J is TRBJ2-1 and V is TRBV30; 8 nucleotides align to TRBD1. Germline trimming cut 3 bases from V and 11 bases from J; bases unmatched to any gene: 12. The CDR3 has 14 amino acids. The germline V gene has CDR1 GTSNPN and CDR2 SVGIG (reference sequence). The CDR3 spells CAWRERTDRGKQFF. The DNA for the CDR3 is TGTGCCTGGAGGGAGAGGACTGACAGGGGCAAGCAGTTCTTC.

The CDR3 protein is CASSFGVGLSYF. The CDR3 nucleotides are TGCGCCAGCAGCTTTGGGGTCGGTTTATCGTACTTC. The chain is built from TRBV5-1 and TRBJ2-7; D is ambiguous. CDR1 is SGHRS and CDR2 is YFSETQ in the germline V gene. CDR3 size: 12 residues. V lost 2 bases to trimming and J lost 12 bases, with 15 bases between them.